A selection of T cell receptor beta chains follows, all from one sample in a study of patients and donors after allogeneic stem cell transplantation. Via MiXCR, TCRdb re-called the RT-PCR reads, giving one row per CDR3 protein. The profile covers around 90,000 distinct CDR3 sequences, with roughly 52% appearing a single time and about 64% taken by the ten largest. Sequenced sample: blood, either unsorted or a sorted T cell fraction (not recorded which). All receptors come from a human donor who was either an allogeneic HSCT recipient or a stem cell or donor lymphocyte infusion donor (not recorded which). It is not recorded whose cells these are; they may come from a transplant donor. Both conserved end residues are part of each CDR3. A D gene is named only where the DNA matches it firmly. Part of the rows lack a size; the others show once, few, many or a class for expanded clones.

CDR3 length	V gene	D gene	J gene	clone size	CDR3 protein	CDR3 DNA
14	TRBV2	.	TRBJ1-5	.	CASRRPLSNQPQHF	TGTGCCAGCAGGAGGCCCCTTAGCAATCAGCCCCAGCATTTT
15	TRBV6-5	.	TRBJ1-2	.	CASSRLRGEDYGYTF	TGTGCCAGCAGTCGACTCAGGGGAGAAGACTATGGCTACACCTTC
14	TRBV24-1	.	TRBJ1-5	few	CATSDFEGHQPQHF	TGTGCCACCAGTGATTTTGAAGGTCATCAGCCCCAGCATTTT
14	TRBV5-1	.	TRBJ1-2	.	CASSLEARAHGYTF	TGCGCCAGCAGCTTGGAGGCACGGGCACATGGCTACACCTTC
15	TRBV10-3	.	TRBJ1-5	few	CAISESEGANQPQHF	TGTGCCATCAGTGAAAGTGAAGGGGCAAATCAGCCCCAGCATTTT
14	TRBV7-3	.	TRBJ1-1	.	CASSSQGVVTEAFF	TGTGCCAGCAGCTCGCAGGGAGTAGTGACTGAAGCTTTCTTT
15	TRBV3-1	.	TRBJ1-1	.	CASSRQPRGSTEAFF	TGTGCCAGCAGCCGACAGCCCCGTGGGAGCACTGAAGCTTTCTTT
14	TRBV7-9	.	TRBJ1-1	.	CASSRIKEGYGAFF	TGTGCCAGCAGCCGAATTAAGGAAGGATACGGAGCTTTCTTT
16	TRBV18	TRBD1	TRBJ1-6	few	CASSPPPGGYNSPLHF	TGTGCCAGCTCACCACCGCCAGGGGGCTATAATTCACCCCTCCACTTT
17	TRBV5-1	TRBD2	TRBJ2-3	.	CASSPGLAGGDTDTQYF	TGCGCCAGCAGCCCGGGACTAGCGGGAGGAGACACAGATACGCAGTATTTT
18	TRBV18	.	TRBJ1-3	few	CASSPQDGSTSFGNTIYF	TGTGCCAGCTCACCACAGGACGGAAGCACAAGTTTTGGAAACACCATATATTTT
14	TRBV20-1	TRBD2	TRBJ2-7	.	CSAPVGRRSYEQYF	TGCAGTGCCCCCGTCGGGAGGCGCTCCTACGAGCAGTACTTC
14	TRBV12-3/TRBV12-4	.	TRBJ1-2	.	CASSNREGHYGYTF	TGTGCCAGCAGTAACCGGGAGGGACACTATGGCTACACCTTC
13	TRBV12-3/TRBV12-4	.	TRBJ1-1	.	CASSPSINTEAFF	TGTGCCAGCAGTCCGTCTATTAACACTGAAGCTTTCTTT
11	TRBV19	TRBD1	TRBJ1-2	.	CGSRGTVGYTF	TGTGGGTCGCGGGGGACAGTAGGCTACACCTTC
11	TRBV2	.	TRBJ1-1	once	CASSVHLEAFF	TGTGCCAGCAGTGTACACCTTGAAGCTTTCTTT
17	TRBV7-9	.	TRBJ1-2	few	CASSLKGNHNRNYGYTF	TGTGCCAGCAGCCTTAAAGGAAATCACAACAGAAACTATGGCTACACCTTC
16	TRBV28	.	TRBJ1-1	.	CASKGGDNVRGTEAFF	TGTGCCAGCAAAGGGGGGGACAACGTCCGGGGCACTGAAGCTTTCTTT
16	TRBV7-3	TRBD1	TRBJ1-1	.	CASSRYRQGGNTEAFF	TGTGCCAGCAGCCGATACCGACAGGGGGGGAACACTGAAGCTTTCTTT
15	TRBV28	TRBD1	TRBJ1-5	few	CASTSGTVKSQPQHF	TGTGCCAGCACCTCCGGGACAGTGAAGAGCCAGCCCCAGCATTTT
17	TRBV15	.	TRBJ1-5	.	CATSRGFTGFSNQPQHF	TGTGCCACCAGCAGAGGGTTTACAGGGTTTAGCAATCAGCCCCAGCATTTT
13	TRBV27	.	TRBJ1-1	.	CASSSYRNTEAFF	TGTGCCAGCAGTTCCTATAGGAACACTGAAGCTTTCTTT
14	TRBV20-1	TRBD1	TRBJ1-2	.	CSASQGGLNYGYTF	TGCAGTGCTAGCCAGGGGGGCCTGAACTATGGCTACACCTTC
17	TRBV10-3	.	TRBJ1-1	once	CAISRGGGIDLNTEAFF	TGTGCCATCAGCAGAGGGGGGGGCATAGACTTAAACACTGAAGCTTTCTTT
19	TRBV12-3/TRBV12-4	.	TRBJ1-5	few	CASSPSVGMGVGGNQPQHF	TGTGCCAGCAGTCCCTCCGTCGGGATGGGGGTCGGGGGCAATCAGCCCCAGCATTTT